Listed here are 8 T cell receptor beta chains from one sample, sequenced in a study of blood T cell repertoires in COVID-19. Sequencing was performed with immunoSEQ multiplex PCR; in TCRdb, only in-frame clones are kept and a portion is missing. Among approximately 160,000 clones, approximately 82% were seen once, and the ten largest hold 7.2%. The sequenced sample consisted of peripheral blood. These receptors all come from a woman between 50 and 59 years old in a cohort sampled during active or convalescent COVID-19.

This chain joins TRBV7-3 and TRBJ2-3; tentative D call: TRBD2 (5 bases). V was clipped by 5 bases and J by 0 bases, with 15 bases between them. The V gene's germline CDR1 is SGHTA and CDR2 FQGTGA. The CDR3 loop spans 16 amino acids. The CDR3 here is CASSPLAGGSTDTQYF. CDR3 DNA sequence: TGTGCCAGCAGCCCACTCGCGGGCGGGAGCACAGATACGCAGTATTTT.

V usage is TRBV29-1 and J usage is TRBJ2-3; 9 nucleotides align to TRBD1. Germline-derived CDR1 and CDR2 are SQVTM and ANQGSEA. The CDR3 loop spans 13 amino acids. The V segment lost 6 bases and the J segment 3 bases; nucleotides outside the gene matches: 4. The CDR3 region is CSVGDRETDTQYF. The CDR3 DNA sequence: TGCAGCGTGGGGGACAGGGAAACAGATACGCAGTATTTT.

The V call is TRBV6-4, the J call TRBJ2-1, with D maybe TRBD1 (5 bases). The V gene's germline CDR1 is MRHNA and CDR2 SNTAGT. This CDR3 has 15 residues. V gave up 4 bases and J gave up 0 bases, with 10 bases separating them. The CDR3 sequence: CASSADSSSYNEQFF. The CDR3 region has the DNA TGTGCCAGCAGTGCTGACAGCAGCTCCTACAATGAGCAGTTCTTC.

The gene calls are TRBV13 and TRBJ2-2; D remains unclear. This CDR3 comprises 13 residues. Germline V lookup: CDR1 PRHDT, CDR2 FYEKMQ (reference sequence). Trimming left V 2 bases short and J 7 bases short, with 8 bases between. CDR3 sequence reads: CASSLLGFGELFF. CDR3 sequence (DNA): TGTGCCAGCAGCTTACTAGGTTTCGGGGAGCTGTTTTTT.

V and J are TRBV5-1 and TRBJ2-3; TRBD2 matches at 11 bases. Trimming removed 4 bases from V and 3 bases from J; junction bases left unmatched: 7. Looked up from germline, CDR1 is SGHRS and CDR2 is YFSETQ. This CDR3 is 16 amino acids long. CDR3 residues: CASSPLAGGQTDTQYF. Written as DNA, the CDR3 is TGCGCCAGCAGCCCCCTAGCGGGGGGACAAACAGATACGCAGTATTTT.

The chain carries TRBV6-5 and TRBJ2-5; 8 bases are shared with TRBD2. CDR1 is MNHEY and CDR2 is SVGAGI in the germline V gene. Unmatched junction bases numbered 4, after V lost 0 bases and J lost 4 bases. This CDR3 spans 15 amino acids. As DNA, the CDR3 is TGTGCCAGCAGTTACTCAACGGGGGGGAGAGAGACCCAGTACTTC. Protein: CASSYSTGGRETQYF.

The V gene is TRBV11-2, the J gene TRBJ2-7; perhaps TRBD1 as D (6 bases). Per germline, CDR1 SGHAT and CDR2 FQNNGV. The V end lost 4 bases, the J end lost 3 bases, and 13 bases lay between the germline ends. The length of the CDR3 is 14 residues. The CDR3 bases are TGTGCCAGCAGCTCCATTTCAGGGGTCTACGAGCAGTACTTC. Its protein is CASSSISGVYEQYF.

The chain joins TRBV19 to TRBJ1-5; 7 bases are a match to TRBD1. Germline V gives CDR1 LNHDA, CDR2 SQIVND (reference sequence). Trimming cost V 10 bases and J 2 bases; bases outside gene matches: 14. There are 16 residues in the CDR3. CDR3 DNA: TGTGCCACCTCCTCCAGGGGGGCGAGGGGCAATCAGCCCCAGCATTTT. Its protein product is CATSSRGARGNQPQHF.